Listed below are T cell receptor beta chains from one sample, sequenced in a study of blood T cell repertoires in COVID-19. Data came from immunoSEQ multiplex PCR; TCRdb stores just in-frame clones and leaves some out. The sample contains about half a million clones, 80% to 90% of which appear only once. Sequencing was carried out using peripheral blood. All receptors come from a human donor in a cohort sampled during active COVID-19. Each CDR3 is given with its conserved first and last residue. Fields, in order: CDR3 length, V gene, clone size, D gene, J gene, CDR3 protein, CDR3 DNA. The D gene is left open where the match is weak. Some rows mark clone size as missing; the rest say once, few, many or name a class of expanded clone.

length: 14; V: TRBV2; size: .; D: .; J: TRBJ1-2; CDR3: CANSTTREGYGYTF; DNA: TGTGCCAACAGTACGACCCGGGAGGGCTATGGCTACACCTTC
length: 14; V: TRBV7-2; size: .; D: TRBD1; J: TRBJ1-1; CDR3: CASSLGTGAPEAFF; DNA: TGTGCCAGCAGCTTAGGGACAGGGGCCCCTGAAGCTTTCTTT
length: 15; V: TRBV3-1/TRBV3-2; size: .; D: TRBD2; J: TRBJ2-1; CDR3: CASSKLAGGPNEQFF; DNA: TGTGCCAGCAGCAAACTAGCGGGAGGGCCGAATGAGCAGTTCTTC
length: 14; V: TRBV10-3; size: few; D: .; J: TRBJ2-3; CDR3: CATAGDRSTDTQYF; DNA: TGTGCCACCGCAGGCGACAGGAGCACAGATACGCAGTATTTT
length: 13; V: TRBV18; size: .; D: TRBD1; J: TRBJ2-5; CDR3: CASSVQGDETQYF; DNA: TGTGCCAGCTCCGTACAGGGGGACGAGACCCAGTACTTC
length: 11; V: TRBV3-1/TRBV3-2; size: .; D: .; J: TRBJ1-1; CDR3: CASSQQGGAFF; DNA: TGTGCCAGCAGCCAACAAGGGGGAGCTTTCTTT
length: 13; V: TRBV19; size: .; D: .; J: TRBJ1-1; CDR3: CASSTQKNTEAFF; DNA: TGTGCCAGTAGTACCCAAAAGAACACTGAAGCTTTCTTT
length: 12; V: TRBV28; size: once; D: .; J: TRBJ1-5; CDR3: CASPNSNQPQHF; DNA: TGTGCCAGCCCCAATAGCAATCAGCCCCAGCATTTT
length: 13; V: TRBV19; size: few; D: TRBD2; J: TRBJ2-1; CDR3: CASHFRRGDEQFF; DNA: TGTGCCAGTCACTTTCGACGGGGGGATGAGCAGTTCTTC
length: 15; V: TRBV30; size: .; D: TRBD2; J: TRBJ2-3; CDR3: CAWSVGAGDPDTQYF; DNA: TGTGCCTGGAGTGTCGGGGCGGGAGACCCAGATACGCAGTATTTT
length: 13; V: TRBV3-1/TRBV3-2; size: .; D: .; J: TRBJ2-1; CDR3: CASNGGLYNEQFF; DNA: TGTGCCAGCAACGGGGGGCTTTACAATGAGCAGTTCTTC
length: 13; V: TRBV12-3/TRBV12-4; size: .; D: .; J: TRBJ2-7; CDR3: CASSLAWSGEKYF; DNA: TGTGCCAGCAGTTTAGCGTGGTCGGGAGAAAAGTACTTC
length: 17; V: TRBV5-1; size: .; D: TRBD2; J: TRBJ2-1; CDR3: CASSFGAGTRNYNEQFF; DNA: TGCGCCAGCAGCTTTGGAGCCGGGACTAGGAACTACAATGAGCAGTTCTTC
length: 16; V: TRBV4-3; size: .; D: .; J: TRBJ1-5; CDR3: CASSGGGGRSNQPQHF; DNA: TGCGCCAGCAGTGGGGGGGGAGGACGGAGCAATCAGCCCCAGCATTTT
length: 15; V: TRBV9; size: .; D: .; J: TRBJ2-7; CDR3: CASSAAGLSSYEQYF; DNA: TGTGCCAGCAGCGCGGCGGGACTCAGCTCCTACGAGCAGTACTTC
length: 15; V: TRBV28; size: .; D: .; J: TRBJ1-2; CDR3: CASSLLQLAPYGYTF; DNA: TGTGCCAGCAGTTTATTACAACTAGCGCCCTATGGCTACACCTTC
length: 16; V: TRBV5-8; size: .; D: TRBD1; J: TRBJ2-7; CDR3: CASSRILGTGVIEQYF; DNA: TGTGCCAGCAGCCGAATCCTCGGGACAGGGGTGATCGAGCAGTACTTC
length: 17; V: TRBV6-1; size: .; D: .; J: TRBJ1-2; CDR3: CASSEALLRAANYGYTF; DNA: TGTGCCAGCAGTGAAGCGCTTCTCAGGGCAGCTAACTATGGCTACACCTTC
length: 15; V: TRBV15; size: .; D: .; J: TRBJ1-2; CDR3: CATSRAGETNYGYTF; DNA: TGTGCCACCAGCAGAGCGGGTGAGACTAACTATGGCTACACCTTC
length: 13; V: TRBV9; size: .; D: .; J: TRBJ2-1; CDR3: CASSGRLGVEQFF; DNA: TGTGCCAGCAGCGGCCGACTAGGGGTAGAGCAGTTCTTC
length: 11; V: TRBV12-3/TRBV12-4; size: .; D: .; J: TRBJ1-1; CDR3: CASTLRAEAFF; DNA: TGTGCCAGCACTCTCCGGGCTGAAGCTTTCTTT
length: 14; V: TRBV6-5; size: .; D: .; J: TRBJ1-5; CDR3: CASITAGMNQPQHF; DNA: TGTGCCAGCATTACCGCAGGGATGAATCAGCCCCAGCATTTT
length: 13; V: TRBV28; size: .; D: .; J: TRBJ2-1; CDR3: CAGGRSPGGEQFF; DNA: TGTGCTGGGGGGAGATCCCCCGGGGGTGAGCAGTTCTTC